This T cell receptor beta chain originates from a study of graft-versus-host responses after intestinal transplantation. Across the whole study: Uniformly, recipients were administered anti-thymocyte globulin induction with subsequent tacrolimus and steroids for approximately three years.

Points from the study as a whole: Detected in recipient marrow were GvH clones, some of which were first observed in ileum or blood.

Measured with immunoSEQ multiplex PCR; TCRdb has only the in-frame clones, and not every one. The sample contains 75,000 to 100,000 clones, around 93% of which appear only once. For this clone: Its target is unknown.

Germline V lookup: CDR1 SGHVS, CDR2 FNYEAQ. V was pared by 5 bases and J by 0 bases, with 13 bases between. This CDR3 has 15 residues. This receptor was obtained from a human donor who received an intestinal transplant. Sequencing used unstimulated CD8+ T cells sorted from spleen or lymph node cells, obtained before intestinal transplant. J is TRBJ1-2 and V is TRBV7-6; D not certain. CDR3: CASSPLIVPNYGYTF. In DNA, the CDR3 is TGTGCCAGCAGCCCCCTTATAGTACCTAACTATGGCTACACCTTC.